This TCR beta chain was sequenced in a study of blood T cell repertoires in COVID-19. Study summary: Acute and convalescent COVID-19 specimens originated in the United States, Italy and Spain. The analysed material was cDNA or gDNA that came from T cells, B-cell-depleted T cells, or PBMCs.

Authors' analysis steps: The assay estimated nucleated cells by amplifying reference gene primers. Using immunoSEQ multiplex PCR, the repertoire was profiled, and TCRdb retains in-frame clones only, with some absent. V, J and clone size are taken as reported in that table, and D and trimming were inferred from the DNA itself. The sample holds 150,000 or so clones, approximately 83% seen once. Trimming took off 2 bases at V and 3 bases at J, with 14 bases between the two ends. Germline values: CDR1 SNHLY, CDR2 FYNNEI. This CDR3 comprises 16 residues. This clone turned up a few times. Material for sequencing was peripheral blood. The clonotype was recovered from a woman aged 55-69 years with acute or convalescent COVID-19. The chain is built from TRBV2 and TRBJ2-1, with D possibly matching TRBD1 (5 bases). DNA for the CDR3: TGTGCCAGCAGTGAATTCCAGGGTGTCATCTACAATGAGCAGTTCTTC. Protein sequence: CASSEFQGVIYNEQFF.